This T cell receptor beta chain stems from a study of blood T cell repertoires in COVID-19. Across the whole study: COVID-19 samples from acute and convalescent phases originated in the United States, Italy and Spain. Sample material is recorded as cDNA or gDNA derived from T cells, B-cell-depleted T cells, or PBMCs.

The ends were cut back, 6 bases at V and 4 bases at J, with 10 bases in the middle. Germline V gives CDR1 SQVTM, CDR2 ANQGSEA. There are 12 residues in the CDR3. Participants came from under 30 US areas, aged roughly 18 to 90 years. Clinical history as reported by participants underpinned cohort assignment. Assay used: immunoSEQ multiplex PCR; TCRdb lists only in-frame clones, some missing. This table holds hundreds of thousands of clones, 87% found once. The sample holds a few counts of this clone. In the same sample, other DNA sequences code for this CDR3. This receptor was identified in a woman between 50 and 59 years old who had recovered from COVID-19. The sequencing sample was made of PBMCs or T cells enriched from blood (not recorded which). The chain couples TRBV29-1 to TRBJ1-5, with D uncertain. The CDR3 loop is CSVGEGNQPQHF. CDR3 bases: TGCAGCGTCGGTGAGGGTAATCAGCCCCAGCATTTT.